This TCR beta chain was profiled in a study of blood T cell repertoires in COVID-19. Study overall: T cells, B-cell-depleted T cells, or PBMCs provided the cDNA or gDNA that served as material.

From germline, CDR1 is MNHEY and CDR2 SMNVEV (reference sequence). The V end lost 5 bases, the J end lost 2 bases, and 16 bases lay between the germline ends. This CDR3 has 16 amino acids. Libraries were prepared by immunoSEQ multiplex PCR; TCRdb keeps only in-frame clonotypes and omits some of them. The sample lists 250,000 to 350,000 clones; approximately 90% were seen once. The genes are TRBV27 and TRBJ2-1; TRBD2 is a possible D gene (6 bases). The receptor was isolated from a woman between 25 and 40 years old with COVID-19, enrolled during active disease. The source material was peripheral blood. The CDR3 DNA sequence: TGTGCCAGCAGTCAGATTAGCGGAAATACCTACAATGAGCAGTTCTTC. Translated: CASSQISGNTYNEQFF.